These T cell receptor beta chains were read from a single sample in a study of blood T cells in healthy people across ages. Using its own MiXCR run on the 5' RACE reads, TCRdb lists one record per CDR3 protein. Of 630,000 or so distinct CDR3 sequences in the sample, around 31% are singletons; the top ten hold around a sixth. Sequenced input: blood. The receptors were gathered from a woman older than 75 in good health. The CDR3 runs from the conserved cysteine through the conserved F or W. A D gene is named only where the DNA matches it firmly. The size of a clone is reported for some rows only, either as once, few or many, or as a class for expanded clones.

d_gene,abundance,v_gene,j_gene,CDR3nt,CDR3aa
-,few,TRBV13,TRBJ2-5,TGTGCCAGCAGCCCCCGGACGGGACTGGAACAGTACTTC,CASSPRTGLEQYF
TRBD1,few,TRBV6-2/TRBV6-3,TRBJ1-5,TGTGCCAGCAGTATGCCGGGACAGGGGCATCAGCCCCAGCATTTT,CASSMPGQGHQPQHF
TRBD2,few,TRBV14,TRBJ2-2,TGTGCCAGCAGCCGAGCGGGGGGGCCGACCGGGGAGCTGTTTTTT,CASSRAGGPTGELFF
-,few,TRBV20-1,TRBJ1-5,-,CSAPPGVLGMGPVQPQHF
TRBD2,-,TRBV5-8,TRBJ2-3,TGTGCCAGCAGCTTTGCCGCCGGGGGGATTAGCACAGATACGCAGTATTTT,CASSFAAGGISTDTQYF
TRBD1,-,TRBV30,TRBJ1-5,TGTGCCCGGGGACAGGGCTGGAATCAGCCCCAGCATTTT,CARGQGWNQPQHF
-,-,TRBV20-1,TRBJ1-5,TGCAGTGCACTTGGAGACGGATTTCAGCCCCAGCATTTT,CSALGDGFQPQHF
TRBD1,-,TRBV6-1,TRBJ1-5,TGTGCCAGCAGGGGGGGACAGTATAGCAATCAGCCCCAGCATTTT,CASRGGQYSNQPQHF
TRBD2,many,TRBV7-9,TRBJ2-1,TGTGCCAGCACCCTAACGAGCGGGGGGGCCTATGAGCAGTTCTTC,CASTLTSGGAYEQFF
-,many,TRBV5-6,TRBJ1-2,TGTGCCAGCAGCTTGGGGGCAGCGCGATATGGCTACACCTTC,CASSLGAARYGYTF
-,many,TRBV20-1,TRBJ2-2,TGCAGTGCTAGTATGGTCTCCACCGGGGAGCTGTTTTTT,CSASMVSTGELFF
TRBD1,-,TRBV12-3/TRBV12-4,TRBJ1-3,TGTGCCAGCAGCATAGAGGGGGCGCTTGGAAACACCATATATTTT,CASSIEGALGNTIYF
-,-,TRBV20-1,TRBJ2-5,TGCAGTGCTCCCCGGGAGATCAAAGAGACCCAGTACTTC,CSAPREIKETQYF
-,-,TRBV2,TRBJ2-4,TGTGCCAGCAGTGGAGGGCGGGGAAACATTCAGTACTTC,CASSGGRGNIQYF
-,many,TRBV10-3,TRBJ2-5,TGTGCCATCAGTGAAGGTAGCGGCCGCCAAGAGACCCAGTACTTC,CAISEGSGRQETQYF
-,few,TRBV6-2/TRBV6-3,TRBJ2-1,TGTGCCAGCGGGACCACCTACAATGAGCAGTTCTTC,CASGTTYNEQFF
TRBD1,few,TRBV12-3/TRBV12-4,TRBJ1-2,TGTGCCAGCGGGACAGAGGTGATCTATGGCTACACCTTC,CASGTEVIYGYTF
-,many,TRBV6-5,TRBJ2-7,TGTGCCAGCAGCCCTCGACAATCCTACGAGCAGTACTTC,CASSPRQSYEQYF
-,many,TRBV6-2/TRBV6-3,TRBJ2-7,TGTGCCAGCAGCTACCTGGACGAGCAGTACTTC,CASSYLDEQYF
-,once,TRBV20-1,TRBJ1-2,TGCAGGGCCAGAAAGGGGCAGACTTGCACCTTC,CRARKGQTCTF
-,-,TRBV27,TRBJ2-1,TGTGCCAGCAGCCCAGCAGGTCTTACCACATACAATGAGCAGTTCTTC,CASSPAGLTTYNEQFF
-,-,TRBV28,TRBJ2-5,TGTGCCAGCAGTGGTTCAGGAAGGGGAGTCGGAGAGACCCAGTACTTC,CASSGSGRGVGETQYF
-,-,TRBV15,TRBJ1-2,TGTGCCACCCGACCTGTACAGGTTAACTATGGCTACACCTTC,CATRPVQVNYGYTF
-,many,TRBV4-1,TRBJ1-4,TGCGCCAGCAGCCAAGAAGACAGTAATGAAAAACTGTTTTTT,CASSQEDSNEKLFF
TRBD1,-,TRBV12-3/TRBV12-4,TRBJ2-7,TGTGCCAGCAGCGACAGGGGAGACACTGAGCAGTACTTC,CASSDRGDTEQYF
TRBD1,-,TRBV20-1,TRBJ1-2,TGCAGTGCCAACCCAGGGACAGGGGTTTTTCGTGGCTACACCTTC,CSANPGTGVFRGYTF
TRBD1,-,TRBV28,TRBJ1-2,TGTGCCAGCAGTTTAGAGGGGGCGGTCGGTTTCTCCCATGGCTACACCTTC,CASSLEGAVGFSHGYTF